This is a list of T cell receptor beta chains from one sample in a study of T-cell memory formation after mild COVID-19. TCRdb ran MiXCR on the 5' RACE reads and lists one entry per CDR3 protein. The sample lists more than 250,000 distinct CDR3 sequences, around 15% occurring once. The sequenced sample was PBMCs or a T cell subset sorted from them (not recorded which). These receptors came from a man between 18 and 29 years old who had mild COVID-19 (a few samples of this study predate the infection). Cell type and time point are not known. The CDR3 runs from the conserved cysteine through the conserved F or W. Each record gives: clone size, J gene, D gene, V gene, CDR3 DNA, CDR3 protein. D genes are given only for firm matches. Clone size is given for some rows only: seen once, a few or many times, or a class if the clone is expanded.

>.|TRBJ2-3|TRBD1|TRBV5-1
TGCGCCAGCAGCTTACAGCAGGGGGCTACAGATACGCAGTATTTT
CASSLQQGATDTQYF
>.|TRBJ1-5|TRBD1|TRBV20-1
TGCAGTGCTAGAGATTACAGGGGTGGAAATCAGCCCCAGCATTTT
CSARDYRGGNQPQHF
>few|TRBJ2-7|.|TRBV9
TGTGCCAGCAGCGTATCTAGGGCAGGAGAGCAGTACTTC
CASSVSRAGEQYF
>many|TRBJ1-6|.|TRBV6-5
TGTGCCAGCAGTTACTCAGGGCCAAATTCACCCCTCCACTTT
CASSYSGPNSPLHF
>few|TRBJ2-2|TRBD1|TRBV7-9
TGTGCCAGCGACAGGGACACCGGGGAGCTGTTTTTT
CASDRDTGELFF
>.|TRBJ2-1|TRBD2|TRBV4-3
TGCGCCAGCAGCCAAGAAGGGGTAGCGGGGAGCTCCTACAATGAGCAGTTCTTC
CASSQEGVAGSSYNEQFF
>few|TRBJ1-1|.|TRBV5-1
TGCGCCAGCAGCTTCGACAGATACACTGAAGCTTTCTTT
CASSFDRYTEAFF
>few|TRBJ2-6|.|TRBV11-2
TGTGCCAGCAGGTTCTTCGCCACTGGGGCCAACGTCCTGACTTTC
CASRFFATGANVLTF
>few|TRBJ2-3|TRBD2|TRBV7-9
TGTGCCAGCAGCCCGAGTCCTGCCAGCGGGGGGAACACAGATACGCAGTATTTT
CASSPSPASGGNTDTQYF
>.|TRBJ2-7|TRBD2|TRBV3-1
TGTGCCAGCAGCCACGGACTAGCGGGGGGAAACGAGCAGTACTTC
CASSHGLAGGNEQYF
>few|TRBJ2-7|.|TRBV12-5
TGTGCTAGTGGGGACTACGAGCAGTACTTC
CASGDYEQYF
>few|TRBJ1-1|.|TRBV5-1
TGCGCCAGCAGCTTCGGGACCCCGAGAAACACTGAAGCTTTCTTT
CASSFGTPRNTEAFF
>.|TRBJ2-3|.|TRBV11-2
TGTGCCAGCAGCTTAGAAGCTGGAGATACGCAGTATTTT
CASSLEAGDTQYF
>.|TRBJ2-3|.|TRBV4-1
TGCGCCAGCAGCCAAGATGATCCGGGGGCTAGCACAGATACGCAGTATTTT
CASSQDDPGASTDTQYF
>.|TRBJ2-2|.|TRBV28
TGTGCCAGCCAGGGGCCGGTGACCGGGGAGCTGTTTTTT
CASQGPVTGELFF
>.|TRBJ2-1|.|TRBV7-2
TGTGCCAGCAACCCCAATGAGCAGTTCTTC
CASNPNEQFF
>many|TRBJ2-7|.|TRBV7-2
TGTGCCAGCAGCTTAGAAACCCGGGCCTACGAGCAGTACTTC
CASSLETRAYEQYF
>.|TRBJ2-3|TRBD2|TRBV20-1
TGCAGTGCTAGACTCCCTGGCGGGGGGGCCGATACGCAGTATTTT
CSARLPGGGADTQYF
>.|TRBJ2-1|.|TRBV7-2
TGTGCCAGCAGCCCGGGACGGGCGTACAATGAGCAGTTCTTC
CASSPGRAYNEQFF
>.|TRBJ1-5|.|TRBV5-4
TGTGCCAGCAGCCAGGGACTTCCAGGGAATCAGCCCCAGCATTTT
CASSQGLPGNQPQHF
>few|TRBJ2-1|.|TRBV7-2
TGTGCCAGCAGGATTACCCCTCAGGGAGGTGAGCAGTTCTTC
CASRITPQGGEQFF
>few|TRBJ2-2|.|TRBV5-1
TGCGCCAGCAGCTTGGCAGGGCCGAACACCGGGGAGCTGTTTTTT
CASSLAGPNTGELFF
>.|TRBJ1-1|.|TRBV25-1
TGTGCCAGCAGTGACATAGGTACGCTCACTGAAGCTTTCTTT
CASSDIGTLTEAFF
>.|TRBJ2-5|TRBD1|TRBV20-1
TGCAGTGCTAGAACAGGGGGGTCTAGGGAGACCCAGTACTTC
CSARTGGSRETQYF
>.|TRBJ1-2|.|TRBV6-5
TGTGCCAGCAGTTACTCGGCGGCTGTGGCTGGCTACACCTTC
CASSYSAAVAGYTF
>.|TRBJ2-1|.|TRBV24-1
TGTGCCACCAGCCGGGGTCCCGACAATGAGCAGTTCTTC
CATSRGPDNEQFF
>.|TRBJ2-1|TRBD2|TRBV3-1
TGTGCCAGCAGCCAAGATCCCTCGCGGGGGGGATACAATGAGCAGTTCTTC
CASSQDPSRGGYNEQFF
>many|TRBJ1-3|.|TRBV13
TGTGCCAGCAGCTTAGGCCAGGGTTTGGAATACTCTGGAAACACCATATATTTT
CASSLGQGLEYSGNTIYF
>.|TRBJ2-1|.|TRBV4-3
TGCGCCAGCAGCCAAGACGCGGGTGGGTACAATGAGCAGTTCTTC
CASSQDAGGYNEQFF
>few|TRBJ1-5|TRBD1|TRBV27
TGTGCCAGCAGTTCCGGACAGGGCATTGGACCCCAGCATTTT
CASSSGQGIGPQHF
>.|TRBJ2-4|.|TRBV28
TGTGCCAGCAGTTTACAGGGGGGGGCTAACATTCAGTACTTC
CASSLQGGANIQYF
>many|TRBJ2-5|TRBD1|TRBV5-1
TGCGCCAGCAGCAAAGGACAGGGCTTAGAGACCCAGTACTTC
CASSKGQGLETQYF
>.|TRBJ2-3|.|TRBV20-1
TGCAGTGCTAGAGACACGGCGAGCACAGATACGCAGTATTTT
CSARDTASTDTQYF
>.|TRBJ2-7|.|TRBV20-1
TGCAGTGCTAGGCACTTGGCCCCCGAGCAGTACTTC
CSARHLAPEQYF
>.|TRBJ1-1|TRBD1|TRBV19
TGTGCCAGTATTGCGGACAGGGGAGGGACTGAAGCTTTCTTT
CASIADRGGTEAFF
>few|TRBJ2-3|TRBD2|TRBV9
TGTGCCAGCAGCGAGCATCCGGGGGGGACAGATACGCAGTATTTT
CASSEHPGGTDTQYF
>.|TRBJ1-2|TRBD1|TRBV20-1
TGCAGTGCCCCCCGACAGGGCAGGGGCTACACCTTC
CSAPRQGRGYTF
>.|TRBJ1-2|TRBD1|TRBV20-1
TGCAGTGCTAGAGCCGGGACAGGGGTTGGCTACACCTTC
CSARAGTGVGYTF
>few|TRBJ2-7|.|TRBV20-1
TGCAGTGTGGGCTACGAGCAGTACTTC
CSVGYEQYF
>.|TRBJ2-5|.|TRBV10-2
TGCGCCAGCAGTGAAAACAGGTTCCAAGAGACCCAGTACTTC
CASSENRFQETQYF
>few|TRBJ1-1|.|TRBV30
TGTGCCTGGAGGCGCTCCGGGACTGGGAGCACTGAAGCTTTCTTT
CAWRRSGTGSTEAFF
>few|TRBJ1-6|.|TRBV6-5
TGTGCCAGCAGTATCGGTATCTCACCCCTCCACTTT
CASSIGISPLHF
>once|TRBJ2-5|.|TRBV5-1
TGCGCCAGCAGTTTGACCGGGGGGCAGGAGACCCAGTACTTC
CASSLTGGQETQYF
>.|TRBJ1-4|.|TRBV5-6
TGTGCCAGCAGCCAAAGCGGGGGATTTAATGAAAAACTGTTTTTT
CASSQSGGFNEKLFF
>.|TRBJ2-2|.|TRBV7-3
TGTGCCAGCAGCTTAAACGTTGCCGGGGAGCTGTTTTTT
CASSLNVAGELFF
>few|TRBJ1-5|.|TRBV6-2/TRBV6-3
TGTGCCAGCGGCCTCGGACAGTTCCAACCCCAGCATTTT
CASGLGQFQPQHF